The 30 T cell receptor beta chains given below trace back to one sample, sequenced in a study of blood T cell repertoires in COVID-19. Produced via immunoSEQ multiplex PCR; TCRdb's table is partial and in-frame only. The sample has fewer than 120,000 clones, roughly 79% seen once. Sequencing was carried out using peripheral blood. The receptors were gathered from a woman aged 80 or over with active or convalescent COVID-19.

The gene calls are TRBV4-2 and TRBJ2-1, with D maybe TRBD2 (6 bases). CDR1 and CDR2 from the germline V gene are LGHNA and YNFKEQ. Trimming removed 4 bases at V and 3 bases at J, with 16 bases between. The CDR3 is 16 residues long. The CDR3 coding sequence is TGTGCCAGCAGCCGTACTAGCCTGGAGGTCTACAATGAGCAGTTCTTC. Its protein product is CASSRTSLEVYNEQFF.

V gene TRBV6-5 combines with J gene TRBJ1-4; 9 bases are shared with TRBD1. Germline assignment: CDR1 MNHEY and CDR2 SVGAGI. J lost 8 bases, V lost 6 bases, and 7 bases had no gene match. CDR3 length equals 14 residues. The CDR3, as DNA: TGTGCCAGCAGCGCCGGGACAGGGAGGGAAAAACTGTTTTTT. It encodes CASSAGTGREKLFF.

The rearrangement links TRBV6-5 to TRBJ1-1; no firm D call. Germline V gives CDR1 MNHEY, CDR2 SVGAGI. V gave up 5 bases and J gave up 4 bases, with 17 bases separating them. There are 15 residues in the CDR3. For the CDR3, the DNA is TGTGCCAGCAGTCCCCGGAGAGGTTCGGGCACTGAAGCTTTCTTT. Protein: CASSPRRGSGTEAFF.

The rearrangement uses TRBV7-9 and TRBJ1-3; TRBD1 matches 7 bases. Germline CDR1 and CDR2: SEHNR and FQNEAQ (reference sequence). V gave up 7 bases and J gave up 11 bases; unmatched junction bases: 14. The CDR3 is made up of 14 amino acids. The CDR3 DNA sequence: TGTGCCAGCACCTCCCCCGGGACAGAGGTTCCCATATATTTT. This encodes CASTSPGTEVPIYF.

The CDR3 loop is CASSLSGRWDGELFF. The CDR3 bases are TGTGCCAGCAGCCTCAGCGGGAGATGGGACGGGGAGCTGTTTTTT. This rearrangement joins TRBV7-9 to TRBJ2-2, with 8 bases identical to TRBD2. Trimming at V came to 5 bases and at J to 7 bases, leaving 9 bases not matched to a gene. The germline V gene has CDR1 SEHNR and CDR2 FQNEAQ (reference sequence). CDR3 length equals 15 residues.

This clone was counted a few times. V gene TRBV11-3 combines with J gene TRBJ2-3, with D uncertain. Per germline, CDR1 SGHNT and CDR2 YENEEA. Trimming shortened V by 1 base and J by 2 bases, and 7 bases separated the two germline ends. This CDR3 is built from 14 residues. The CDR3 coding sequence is TGTGCCAGCAGCTTAGGCGGCGACACAGATACGCAGTATTTT. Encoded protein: CASSLGGDTDTQYF.

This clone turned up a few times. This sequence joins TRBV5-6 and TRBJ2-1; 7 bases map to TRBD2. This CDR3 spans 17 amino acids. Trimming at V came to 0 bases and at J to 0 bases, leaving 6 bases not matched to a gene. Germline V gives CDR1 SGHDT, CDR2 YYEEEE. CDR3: CASSLGRGGSSYNEQFF. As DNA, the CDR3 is TGTGCCAGCAGCTTGGGGCGTGGCGGGAGCTCCTACAATGAGCAGTTCTTC.

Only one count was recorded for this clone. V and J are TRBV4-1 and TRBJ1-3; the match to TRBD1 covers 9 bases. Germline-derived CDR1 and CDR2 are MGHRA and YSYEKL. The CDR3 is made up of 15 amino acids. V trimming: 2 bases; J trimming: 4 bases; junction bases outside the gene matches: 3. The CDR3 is CASSQRTGAGNTIYF. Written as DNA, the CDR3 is TGCGCCAGCAGCCAACGGACAGGGGCAGGAAACACCATATATTTT.

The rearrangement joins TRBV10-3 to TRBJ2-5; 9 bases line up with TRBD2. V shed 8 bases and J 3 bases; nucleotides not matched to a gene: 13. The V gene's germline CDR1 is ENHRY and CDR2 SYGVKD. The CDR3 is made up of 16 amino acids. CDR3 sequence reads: CAIGAGASGMKETQYF. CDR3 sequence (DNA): TGTGCCATCGGGGCGGGGGCTAGCGGGATGAAAGAGACCCAGTACTTC.

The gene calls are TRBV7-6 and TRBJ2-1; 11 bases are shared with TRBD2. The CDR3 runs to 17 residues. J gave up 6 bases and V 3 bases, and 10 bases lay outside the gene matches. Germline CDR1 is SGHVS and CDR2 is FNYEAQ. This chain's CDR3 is CASSFDRGGTSGNEQFF. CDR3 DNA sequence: TGTGCCAGCAGCTTTGATCGGGGCGGGACTAGCGGCAATGAGCAGTTCTTC.

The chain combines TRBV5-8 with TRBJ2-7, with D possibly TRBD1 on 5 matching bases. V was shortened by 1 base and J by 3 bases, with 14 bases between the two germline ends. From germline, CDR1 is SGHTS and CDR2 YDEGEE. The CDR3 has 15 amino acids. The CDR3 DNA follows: TGTGCCAGCAGCTTGAGGGGAATCGGAAACTACGAGCAGTACTTC. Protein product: CASSLRGIGNYEQYF.

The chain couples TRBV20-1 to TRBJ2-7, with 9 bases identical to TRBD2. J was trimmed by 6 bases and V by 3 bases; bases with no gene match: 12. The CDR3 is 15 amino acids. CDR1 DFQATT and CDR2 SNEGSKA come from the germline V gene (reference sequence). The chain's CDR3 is CSASFVGLAGLEQYF. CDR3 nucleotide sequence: TGCAGTGCTAGTTTTGTGGGTCTAGCGGGACTCGAGCAGTACTTC.

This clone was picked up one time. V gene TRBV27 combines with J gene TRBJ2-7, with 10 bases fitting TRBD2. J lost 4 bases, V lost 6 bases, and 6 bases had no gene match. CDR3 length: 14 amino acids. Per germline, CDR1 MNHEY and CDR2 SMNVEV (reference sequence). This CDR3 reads CASSHSGRLYEQYF. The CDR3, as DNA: TGTGCCAGCAGCCATAGCGGGAGGTTATACGAGCAGTACTTC.

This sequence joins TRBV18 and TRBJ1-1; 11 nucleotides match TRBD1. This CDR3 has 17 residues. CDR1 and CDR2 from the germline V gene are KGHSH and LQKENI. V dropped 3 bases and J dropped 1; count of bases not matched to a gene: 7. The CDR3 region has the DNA TGTGCCAGCTCACCTCGGACAGGGGGCGGTGAGAACACTGAAGCTTTCTTT. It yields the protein CASSPRTGGGENTEAFF.

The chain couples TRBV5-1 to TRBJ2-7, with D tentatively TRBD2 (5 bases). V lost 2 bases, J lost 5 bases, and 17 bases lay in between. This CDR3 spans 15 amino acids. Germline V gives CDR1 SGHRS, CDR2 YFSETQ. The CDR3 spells CASSFRRATSHEQYF. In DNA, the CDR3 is TGCGCCAGCAGCTTTAGGCGGGCCACGTCCCACGAGCAGTACTTC.

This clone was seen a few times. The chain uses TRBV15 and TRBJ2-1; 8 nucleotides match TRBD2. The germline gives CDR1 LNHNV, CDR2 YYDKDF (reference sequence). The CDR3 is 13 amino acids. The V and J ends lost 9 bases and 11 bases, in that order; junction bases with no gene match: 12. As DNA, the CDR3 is TGTGCCACTAACAGAGATAGCGGGGCCAAGCAGTTCTTC. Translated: CATNRDSGAKQFF.

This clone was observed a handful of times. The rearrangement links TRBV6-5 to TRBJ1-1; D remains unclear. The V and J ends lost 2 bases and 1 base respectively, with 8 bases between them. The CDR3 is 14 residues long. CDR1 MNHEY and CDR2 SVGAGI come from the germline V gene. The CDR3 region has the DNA TGTGCCAGCAGTTACCACCACGGGAACACTGAAGCTTTCTTT. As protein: CASSYHHGNTEAFF.

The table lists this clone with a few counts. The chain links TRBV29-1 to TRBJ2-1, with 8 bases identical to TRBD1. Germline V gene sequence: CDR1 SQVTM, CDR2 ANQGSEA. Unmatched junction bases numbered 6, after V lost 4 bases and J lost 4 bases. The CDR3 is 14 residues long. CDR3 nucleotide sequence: TGCAGCGTTGTGCGGGACAGGTCATACAATGAGCAGTTCTTC. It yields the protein CSVVRDRSYNEQFF.

The CDR3 is CSASSPSEREETQYF. The CDR3 DNA sequence: TGCAGTGCTAGTTCGCCTAGCGAGAGGGAAGAGACCCAGTACTTC. The chain combines TRBV20-1 with TRBJ2-5, with a possible D match to TRBD2 (6 bases). This CDR3 spans 15 amino acids. V was trimmed by 3 bases and J by 3 bases, leaving 17 bases between them. Germline V CDR1 and CDR2: DFQATT, SNEGSKA (reference sequence).

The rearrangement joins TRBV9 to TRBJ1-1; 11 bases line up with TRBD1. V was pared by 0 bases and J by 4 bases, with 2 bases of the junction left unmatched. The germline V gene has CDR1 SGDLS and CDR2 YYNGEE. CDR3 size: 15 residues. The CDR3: CASSVDGTGGTEAFF. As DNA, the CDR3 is TGTGCCAGCAGCGTAGATGGGACAGGGGGCACTGAAGCTTTCTTT.

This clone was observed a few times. The CDR3, as DNA: TGTGCCAGCAGCTGGGCTATTGGCACTGAAGCTTTCTTT. Translating it yields CASSWAIGTEAFF. V and J are TRBV5-6 and TRBJ1-1; no clear D gene. The CDR3 runs 13 residues. The germline CDR1 and CDR2 sequences are SGHDT and YYEEEE. V was shortened by 3 bases and J by 4 bases, with 10 bases between the two germline ends. The whole variable domain, remainder taken from reference TRBV5-6 and TRBJ1-1, is DAGVTQSPTHLIKTRGQQVTLRCSPKSGHDTVSWYQQALGQGPQFIFQYYEEEERQRGNFPDRFSGHQFPNYSSELNVNALLLGDSALYLCASSWAIGTEAFFGQGTRLTVV.

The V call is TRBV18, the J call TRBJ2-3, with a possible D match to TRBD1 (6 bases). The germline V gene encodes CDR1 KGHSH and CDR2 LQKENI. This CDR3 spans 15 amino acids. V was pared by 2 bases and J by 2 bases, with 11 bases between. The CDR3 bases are TGTGCCAGCTCACCAGGACAGCTTGTCACAGATACGCAGTATTTT. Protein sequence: CASSPGQLVTDTQYF.

The CDR3 protein is CASRPGLSYEQYF. The CDR3 DNA is TGTGCCAGCAGGCCGGGACTCTCCTACGAGCAGTACTTC. The V gene is TRBV2, the J gene TRBJ2-7; TRBD2 is a possible D gene (6 bases). Per germline, CDR1 SNHLY and CDR2 FYNNEI. V lost 6 bases and J 0 bases, leaving 9 bases between the germline ends. The CDR3 sequence is 13 residues long.

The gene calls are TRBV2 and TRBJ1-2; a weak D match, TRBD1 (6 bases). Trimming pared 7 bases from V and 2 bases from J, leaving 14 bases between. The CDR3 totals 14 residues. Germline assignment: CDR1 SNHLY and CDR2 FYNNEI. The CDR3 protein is CASTLGHINYGYTF. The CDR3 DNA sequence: TGTGCCAGCACTCTGGGACACATAAACTATGGCTACACCTTC. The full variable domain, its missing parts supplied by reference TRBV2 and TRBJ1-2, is EPEVTQTPSHQVTQMGQEVILRCVPISNHLYFYWYRQILGQKVEFLVSFYNNEISEKSEIFDDQFSVERPDGSNFTLKIRSTKLEDSAMYFCASTLGHINYGYTFGSGTRLTVV.

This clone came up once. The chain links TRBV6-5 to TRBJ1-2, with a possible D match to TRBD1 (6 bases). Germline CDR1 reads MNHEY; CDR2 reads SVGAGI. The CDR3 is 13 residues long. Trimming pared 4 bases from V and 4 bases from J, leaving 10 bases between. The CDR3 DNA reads TGTGCCAGCAGTTTTCAGGGGTCCTATGGCTACACCTTC. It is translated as CASSFQGSYGYTF.

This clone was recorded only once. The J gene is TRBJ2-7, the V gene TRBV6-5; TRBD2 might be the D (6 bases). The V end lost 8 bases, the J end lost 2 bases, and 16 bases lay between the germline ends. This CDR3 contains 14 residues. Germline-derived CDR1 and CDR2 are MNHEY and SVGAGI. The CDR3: CASGGPSTTYEQYF. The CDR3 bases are TGTGCCAGCGGAGGGCCTAGCACGACCTACGAGCAGTACTTC.

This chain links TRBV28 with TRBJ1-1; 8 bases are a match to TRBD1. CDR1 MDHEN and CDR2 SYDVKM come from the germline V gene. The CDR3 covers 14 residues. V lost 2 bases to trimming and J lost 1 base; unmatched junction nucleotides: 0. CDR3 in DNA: TGTGCCAGCAGTTTAGGGACAGGGAACACTGAAGCTTTCTTT. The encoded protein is CASSLGTGNTEAFF.

CDR3 bases: TGTGCCAGCAGTTCCAGGGTAGGCTCCTACGAGCAGTACTTC. This gives the protein CASSSRVGSYEQYF. The rearrangement links TRBV27 to TRBJ2-7; a weak D match, TRBD1 (5 bases). Germline V gene sequence: CDR1 MNHEY, CDR2 SMNVEV (reference sequence). Trimming stripped 4 bases from V and 0 bases from J, with 10 bases between. The CDR3 is made up of 14 amino acids.

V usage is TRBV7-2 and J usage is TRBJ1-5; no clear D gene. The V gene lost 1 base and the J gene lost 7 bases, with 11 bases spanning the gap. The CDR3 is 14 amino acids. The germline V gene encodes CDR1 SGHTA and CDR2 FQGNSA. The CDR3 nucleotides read TGTGCCAGCAGCTTAGGGCAGAGAGGACAGCCCCAGCATTTT. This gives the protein CASSLGQRGQPQHF.

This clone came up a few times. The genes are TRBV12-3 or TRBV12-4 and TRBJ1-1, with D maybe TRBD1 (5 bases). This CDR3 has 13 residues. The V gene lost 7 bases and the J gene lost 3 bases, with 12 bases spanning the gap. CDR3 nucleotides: TGTGCCAGCACCTATGGCAGGGACACTGAAGCTTTCTTT. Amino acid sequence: CASTYGRDTEAFF.